This T cell receptor (beta chain) was recorded in a study of tumor-infiltrating lymphocytes in oesophageal squamous cell carcinoma. This clonotype was observed a handful of times. Each CDR3 protein is one row after TCRdb ran MiXCR on the PCR reads. The sample lists 15,000 to 20,000 distinct CDR3 sequences, roughly 53% occurring once. CDR3 length: 14 residues. V was pared by 4 bases and J by 1 base, with 3 bases of the junction left unmatched. Per the germline V gene, CDR1 is DFQATT and CDR2 is SNEGSKA (reference sequence). The genes are TRBV20-1 and TRBJ2-1, with TRBD2 identical over 8 bases. The sequencing input was esophageal tumor tissue. The source of this sequence is a male donor with esophageal squamous cell carcinoma. In DNA, the CDR3 is TGCAGTGCTACAACTAGCGGATCCTACAATGAGCAGTTCTTC. Protein sequence: CSATTSGSYNEQFF.